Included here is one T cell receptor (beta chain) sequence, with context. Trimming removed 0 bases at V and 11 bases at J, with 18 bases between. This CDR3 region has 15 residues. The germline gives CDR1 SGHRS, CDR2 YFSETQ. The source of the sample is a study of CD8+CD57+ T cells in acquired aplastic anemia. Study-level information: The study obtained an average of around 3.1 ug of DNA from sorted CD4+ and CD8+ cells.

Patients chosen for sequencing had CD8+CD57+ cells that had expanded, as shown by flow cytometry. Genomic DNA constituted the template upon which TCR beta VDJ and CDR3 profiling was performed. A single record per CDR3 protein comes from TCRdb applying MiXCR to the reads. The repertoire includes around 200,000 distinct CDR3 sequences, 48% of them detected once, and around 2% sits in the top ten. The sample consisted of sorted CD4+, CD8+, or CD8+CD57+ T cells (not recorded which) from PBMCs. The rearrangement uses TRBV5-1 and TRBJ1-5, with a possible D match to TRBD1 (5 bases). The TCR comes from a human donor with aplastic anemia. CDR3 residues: CASSLGASGQETQHF. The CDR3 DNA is TGCGCCAGCAGCTTGGGGGCTAGCGGACAAGAGACCCAGCATTTT.